The present TCR beta chain was sequenced within a study of cytomegalovirus exposure and HLA in healthy donors. Study findings and constraints: Cytomegalovirus association was assigned to approximately 160 TCR beta chains. Donors were assumed by presence/absence analyses to have roughly uniform sequencing depth.

The primer mix had 60 Vbeta and 13 Jbeta primers. Here immunoSEQ multiplex PCR was the method, and the copy in TCRdb shows in-frame clones only, minus some. The table includes about 200,000 clones, 75% to 85% detected once. Turning to this clone: Its antigen is not known.

This clonotype was sampled from a woman in her 50s in good health and CMV-seropositive. Sequencing was performed on PBMCs.

CDR3: CASSPGPLREQYF. CDR3 bases: TGTGCCAGCAGCCCAGGGCCCTTACGCGAGCAGTACTTC. The chain employs TRBV5-6 and TRBJ2-7; the D gene is possibly TRBD1 (5 bases). V shed 4 bases and J shed 6 bases, with 14 bases lying between them. CDR3 size: 13 residues. CDR1 and CDR2 (germline): SGHDT, YYEEEE.